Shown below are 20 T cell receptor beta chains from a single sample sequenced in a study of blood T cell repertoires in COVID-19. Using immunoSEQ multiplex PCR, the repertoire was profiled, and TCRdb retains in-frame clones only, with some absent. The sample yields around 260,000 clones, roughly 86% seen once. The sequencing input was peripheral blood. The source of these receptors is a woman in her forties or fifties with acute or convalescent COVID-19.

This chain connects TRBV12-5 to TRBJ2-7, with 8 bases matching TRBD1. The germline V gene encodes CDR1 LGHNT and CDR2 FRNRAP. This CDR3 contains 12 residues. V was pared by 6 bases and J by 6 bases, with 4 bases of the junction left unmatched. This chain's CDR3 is CASGLGTGEQYF. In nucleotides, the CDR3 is TGTGCTAGTGGCCTCGGGACAGGCGAGCAGTACTTC.

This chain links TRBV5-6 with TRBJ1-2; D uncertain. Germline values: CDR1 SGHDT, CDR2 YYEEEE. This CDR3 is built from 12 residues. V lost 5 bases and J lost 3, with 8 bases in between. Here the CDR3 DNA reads TGTGCCAGCAGGCTCCGGGACTATGGCTACACCTTC. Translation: CASRLRDYGYTF.

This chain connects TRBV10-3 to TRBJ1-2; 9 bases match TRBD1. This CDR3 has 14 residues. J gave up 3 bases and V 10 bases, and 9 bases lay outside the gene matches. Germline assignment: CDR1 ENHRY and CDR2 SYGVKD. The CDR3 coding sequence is TGTGCCACGCTCTCGGACAGGGGAGACTATGGCTACACCTTC. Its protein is CATLSDRGDYGYTF.

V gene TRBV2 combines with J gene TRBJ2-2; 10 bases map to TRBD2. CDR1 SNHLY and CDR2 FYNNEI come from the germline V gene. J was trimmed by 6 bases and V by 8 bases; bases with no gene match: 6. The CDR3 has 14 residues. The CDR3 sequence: CASSGLARAGELFF. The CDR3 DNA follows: TGTGCCAGCTCGGGACTAGCGAGGGCCGGGGAGCTGTTTTTT.

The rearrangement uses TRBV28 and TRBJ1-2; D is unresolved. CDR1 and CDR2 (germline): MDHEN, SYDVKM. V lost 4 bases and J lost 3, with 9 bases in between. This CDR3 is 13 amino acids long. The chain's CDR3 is CASSYKADYGYTF. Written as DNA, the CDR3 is TGTGCCAGCAGTTACAAGGCGGACTATGGCTACACCTTC.

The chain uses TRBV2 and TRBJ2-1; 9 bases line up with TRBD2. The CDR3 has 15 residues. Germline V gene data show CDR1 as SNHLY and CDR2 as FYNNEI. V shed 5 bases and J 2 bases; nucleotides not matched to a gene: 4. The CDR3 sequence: CASSSSGETYNEQFF. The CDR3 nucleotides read TGTGCCAGCAGTTCTAGCGGGGAGACCTACAATGAGCAGTTCTTC.

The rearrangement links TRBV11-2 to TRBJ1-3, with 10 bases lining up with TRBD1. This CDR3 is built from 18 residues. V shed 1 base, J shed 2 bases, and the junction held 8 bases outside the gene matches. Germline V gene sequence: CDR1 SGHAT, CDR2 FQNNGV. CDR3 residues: CASSLVIGTGDTGNTIYF. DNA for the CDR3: TGTGCCAGCAGCTTAGTAATCGGGACAGGGGATACTGGAAACACCATATATTTT.

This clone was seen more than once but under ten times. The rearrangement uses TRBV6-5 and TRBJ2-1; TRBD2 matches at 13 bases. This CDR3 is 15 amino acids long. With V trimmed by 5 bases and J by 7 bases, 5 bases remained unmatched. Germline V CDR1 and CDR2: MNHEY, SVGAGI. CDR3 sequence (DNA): TGTGCCAGCAGTCACACTAGCGGGAGGGCGAATGAGCAGTTCTTC. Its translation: CASSHTSGRANEQFF.

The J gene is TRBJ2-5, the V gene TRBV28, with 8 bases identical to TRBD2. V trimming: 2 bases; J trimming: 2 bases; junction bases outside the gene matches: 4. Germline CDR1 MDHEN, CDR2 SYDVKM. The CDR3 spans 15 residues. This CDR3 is CASSLRGRTQETQYF. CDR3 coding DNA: TGTGCCAGCAGTTTACGCGGGAGGACGCAAGAGACCCAGTACTTC.

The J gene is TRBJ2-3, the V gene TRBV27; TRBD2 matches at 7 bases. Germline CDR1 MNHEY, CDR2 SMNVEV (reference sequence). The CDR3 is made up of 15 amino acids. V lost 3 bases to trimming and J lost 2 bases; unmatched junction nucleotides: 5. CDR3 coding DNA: TGTGCCAGCAGTTTTGTCGGGGGGTACACAGATACGCAGTATTTT. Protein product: CASSFVGGYTDTQYF.

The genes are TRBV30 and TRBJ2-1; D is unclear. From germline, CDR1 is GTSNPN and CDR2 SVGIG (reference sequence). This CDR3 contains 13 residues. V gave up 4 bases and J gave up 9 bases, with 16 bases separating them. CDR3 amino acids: CAWTEFVPSEQFF. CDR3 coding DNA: TGTGCCTGGACCGAATTTGTACCTAGTGAGCAGTTCTTC.

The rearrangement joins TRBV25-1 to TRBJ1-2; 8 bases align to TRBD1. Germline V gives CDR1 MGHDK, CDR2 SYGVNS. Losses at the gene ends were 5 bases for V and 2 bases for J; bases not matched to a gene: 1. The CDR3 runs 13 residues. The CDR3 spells CASSRTGNYGYTF. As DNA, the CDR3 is TGTGCCAGCAGTCGGACAGGGAACTATGGCTACACCTTC.

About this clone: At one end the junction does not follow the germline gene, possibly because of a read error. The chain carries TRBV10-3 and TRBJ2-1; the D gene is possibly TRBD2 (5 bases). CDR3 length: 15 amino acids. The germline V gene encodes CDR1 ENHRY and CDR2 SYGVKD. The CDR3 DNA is TGTGCCATCAGTCGCTCGGACTTTACCCTCAATGCGCAGTTCTTC. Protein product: CAISRSDFTLNAQFF.

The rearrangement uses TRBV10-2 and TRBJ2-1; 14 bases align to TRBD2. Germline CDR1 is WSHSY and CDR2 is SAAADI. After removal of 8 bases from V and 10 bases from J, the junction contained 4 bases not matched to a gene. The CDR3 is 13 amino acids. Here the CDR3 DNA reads TGCGCCAGCGGACTAGCGGGAGGAGGGGAGCAGTTCTTC. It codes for CASGLAGGGEQFF.

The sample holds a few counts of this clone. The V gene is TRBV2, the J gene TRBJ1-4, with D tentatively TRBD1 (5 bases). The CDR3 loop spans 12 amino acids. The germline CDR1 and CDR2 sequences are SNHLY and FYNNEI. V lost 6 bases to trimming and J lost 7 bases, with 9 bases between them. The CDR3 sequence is CASRRDFEKLFF. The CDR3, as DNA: TGTGCCAGCAGGCGGGACTTTGAAAAACTGTTTTTT. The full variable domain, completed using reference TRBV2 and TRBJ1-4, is EPEVTQTPSHQVTQMGQEVILRCVPISNHLYFYWYRQILGQKVEFLVSFYNNEISEKSEIFDDQFSVERPDGSNFTLKIRSTKLEDSAMYFCASRRDFEKLFFGSGTQLSVL.

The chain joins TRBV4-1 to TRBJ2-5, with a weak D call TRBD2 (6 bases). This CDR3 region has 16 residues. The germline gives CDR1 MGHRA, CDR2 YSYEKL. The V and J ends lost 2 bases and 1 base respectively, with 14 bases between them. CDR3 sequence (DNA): TGCGCCAGCAGCCAAACCGGGACTCGCCGCCAAGAGACCCAGTACTTC. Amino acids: CASSQTGTRRQETQYF.

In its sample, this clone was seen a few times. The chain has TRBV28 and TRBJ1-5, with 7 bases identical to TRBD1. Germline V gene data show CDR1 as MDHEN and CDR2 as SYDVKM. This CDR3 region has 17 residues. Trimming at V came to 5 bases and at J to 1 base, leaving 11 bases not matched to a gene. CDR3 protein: CASSVGTVPASNQPQHF. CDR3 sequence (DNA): TGTGCCAGCAGTGTAGGGACAGTTCCAGCCAGCAATCAGCCCCAGCATTTT.

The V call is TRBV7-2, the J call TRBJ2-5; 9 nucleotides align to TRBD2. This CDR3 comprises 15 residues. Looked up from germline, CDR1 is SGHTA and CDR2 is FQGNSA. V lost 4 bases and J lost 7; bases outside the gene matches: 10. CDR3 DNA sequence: TGTGCCAGCAGCTGGGATTGGACTAGCGAAGGGACCCAGTACTTC. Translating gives CASSWDWTSEGTQYF.

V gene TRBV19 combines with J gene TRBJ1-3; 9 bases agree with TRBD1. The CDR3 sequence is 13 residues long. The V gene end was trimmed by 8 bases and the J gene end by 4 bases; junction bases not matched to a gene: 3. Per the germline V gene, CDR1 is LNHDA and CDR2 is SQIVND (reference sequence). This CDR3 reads CASEDRGGNTIYF. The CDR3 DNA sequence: TGTGCCAGTGAGGACAGGGGAGGAAACACCATATATTTT.

CDR3 DNA: TGCAGCGTTGAAATTGGTGGACTAGCGGGTTGGGATGAGCAGTTCTTC. Translated: CSVEIGGLAGWDEQFF. The chain joins TRBV29-1 to TRBJ2-1; 11 bases are a match to TRBD2. The junction had 11 bases not matched to a gene; V was cut back by 2 bases and J by 8 bases. Per germline, CDR1 SQVTM and CDR2 ANQGSEA. CDR3 length: 16 residues.